This note documents a single TCR beta chain sequence. The record originates from a study of blood T cell repertoires in COVID-19. About the study: COVID-19 samples collected from the United States, Italy and Spain covered acute and convalescent phases. Sources were T cells, B-cell-depleted T cells, or PBMCs; the material itself was cDNA or gDNA.

V was clipped by 3 bases and J by 5 bases, with 13 bases between them. This CDR3 contains 14 residues. Looked up from germline, CDR1 is KGHSH and CDR2 is LQKENI. Assay: immunoSEQ multiplex PCR; the TCRdb copy retains only in-frame clones and omits some. This sample carries a few hundred thousand clones, 80% to 85% of them seen once, and the ten largest clones take 2% to 2.5%. This clonotype was obtained from a woman aged 60-75 years with acute or convalescent COVID-19. The sequenced sample consisted of peripheral blood. The rearrangement joins TRBV18 to TRBJ1-2; D is possibly TRBD1 (6 bases). The CDR3 DNA sequence: TGTGCCAGCTCACCCGGACAGTTGGGATATGGCTACACCTTC. Residues: CASSPGQLGYGYTF. Drawing the rest from reference TRBV18 and TRBJ1-2, the complete variable domain is NAGVMQNPRHLVRRRGQEARLRCSPMKGHSHVYWYRQLPEEGLKFMVYLQKENIIDESGMPKERFSAEFPKEGPSILRIQQVVRGDSAAYFCASSPGQLGYGYTFGSGTRLTVV.